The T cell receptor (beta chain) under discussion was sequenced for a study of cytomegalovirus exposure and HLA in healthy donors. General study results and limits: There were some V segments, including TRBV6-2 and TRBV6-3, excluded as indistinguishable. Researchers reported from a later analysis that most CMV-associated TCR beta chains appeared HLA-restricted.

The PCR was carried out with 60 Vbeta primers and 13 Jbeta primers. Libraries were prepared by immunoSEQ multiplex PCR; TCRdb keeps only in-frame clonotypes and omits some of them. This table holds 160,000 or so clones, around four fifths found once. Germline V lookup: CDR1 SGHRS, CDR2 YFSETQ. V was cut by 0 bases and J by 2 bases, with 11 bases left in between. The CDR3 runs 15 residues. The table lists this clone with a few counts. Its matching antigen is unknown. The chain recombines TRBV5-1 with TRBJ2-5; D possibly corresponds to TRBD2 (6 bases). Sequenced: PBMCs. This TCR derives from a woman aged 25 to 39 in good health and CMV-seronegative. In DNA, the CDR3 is TGCGCCAGCAGCTTGGGGGTAGCGGCTCAAGAGACCCAGTACTTC. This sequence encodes CASSLGVAAQETQYF.